Following are 3 T cell receptor beta chains from one sample sequenced in a study of T cell changes during pregnancy in multiple sclerosis. TCRdb's table, derived via immunoSEQ multiplex PCR, lists solely in-frame clones and lacks some. The data contain tens of thousands of clones, 89% of them singletons. The sequencing here drew on CD4+ T cells from peripheral blood mononuclear cells, taken in the first trimester of pregnancy. Receptors originate from a female donor with multiple sclerosis, enrolled in a pregnancy study.

This chain joins TRBV6-1 and TRBJ1-3; TRBD1 is a possible D gene (6 bases). The CDR3 spans 16 residues. Germline lookup yields CDR1 MNHNS and CDR2 SASEGT. V lost 4 bases and J lost 2, with 15 bases in between. CDR3 protein: CASSGSDRSPGNTIYF. CDR3 coding DNA: TGTGCCAGCAGTGGATCCGACAGGTCCCCTGGAAACACCATATATTTT.

The chain links TRBV9 to TRBJ2-1; 7 bases are shared with TRBD2. V lost 0 bases to trimming and J lost 4 bases; unmatched junction nucleotides: 4. CDR3 length equals 15 residues. The V gene's germline CDR1 is SGDLS and CDR2 YYNGEE. CDR3 coding DNA: TGTGCCAGCAGCGTAGGGCTAGCGGCTTACAATGAGCAGTTCTTC. This gives the protein CASSVGLAAYNEQFF.

The chain links TRBV11-2 to TRBJ2-3; D is possibly TRBD1 (5 bases). Germline loops: CDR1 SGHAT, CDR2 FQNNGV. Trimming removed 4 bases at V and 6 bases at J, with 11 bases between. This CDR3 is 13 amino acids long. The CDR3 loop reads CASSSQGPDTQYF. The DNA for the CDR3 is TGTGCCAGCAGCTCCCAGGGTCCCGATACGCAGTATTTT.